Sequencing of this T cell receptor beta chain was carried out in a study of shared clonotypes between healthy human individuals. Whole-study results and caveats: It was only blood that was sampled, and tissue repertoires likely differ. Non-shared clonotypes showed lower generation probabilities than clonotypes common to all four donors.

As regards this clone: The antigen remains undetermined.

Libraries were prepared by immunoSEQ multiplex PCR; TCRdb keeps only in-frame clonotypes and omits some of them. The table has about 1.1 million clones, about 80% seen once; the top ten hold more than 0.45%. Trimming cost V 5 bases and J 8 bases; bases outside gene matches: 9. The germline V gene has CDR1 SGHTA and CDR2 FQGTGA. This CDR3 contains 15 residues. The chain uses TRBV7-3 and TRBJ2-3; 11 bases map to TRBD2. Material for sequencing was memory CD4+ T cells from PBMCs. Subset described: CD45RA-negative fraction. The receptor comes from a man between 18 and 29 years old in good health. Some clones in this sample may be carry-over from other donors' samples. The CDR3 DNA follows: TGTGCCAGCAGCCCAGTAGCGGGAGGGGTCGGTACGCAGTATTTT. It codes for CASSPVAGGVGTQYF.